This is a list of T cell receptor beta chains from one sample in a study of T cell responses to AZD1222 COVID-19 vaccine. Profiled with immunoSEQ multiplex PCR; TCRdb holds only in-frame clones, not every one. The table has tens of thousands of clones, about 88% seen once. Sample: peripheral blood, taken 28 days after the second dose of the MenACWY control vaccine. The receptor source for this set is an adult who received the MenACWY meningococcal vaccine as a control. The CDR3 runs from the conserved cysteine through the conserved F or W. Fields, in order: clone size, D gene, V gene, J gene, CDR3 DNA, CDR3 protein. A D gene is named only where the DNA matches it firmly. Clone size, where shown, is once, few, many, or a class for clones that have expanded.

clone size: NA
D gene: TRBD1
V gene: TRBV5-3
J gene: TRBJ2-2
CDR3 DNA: TGTGCCAGAAGCTTAAGGACAGGGCCCAACACCGGGGAGCTGTTTTTT
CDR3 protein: CARSLRTGPNTGELFF

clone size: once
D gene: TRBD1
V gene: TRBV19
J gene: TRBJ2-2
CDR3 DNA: TGTGCCAGTAGTAGGCAGGGGGCGCACACCGGGGAGCTGTTTTTT
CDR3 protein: CASSRQGAHTGELFF

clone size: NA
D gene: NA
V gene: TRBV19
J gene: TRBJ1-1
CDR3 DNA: TGTGCCAGTAGCCAGGGTTGGGGGGGCACTGAAGCTTTCTTT
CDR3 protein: CASSQGWGGTEAFF

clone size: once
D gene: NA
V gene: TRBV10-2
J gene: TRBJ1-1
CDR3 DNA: TGCGCCAGCAAATCGGCAGGACAGAACACTGAAGCTTTCTTT
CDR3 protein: CASKSAGQNTEAFF

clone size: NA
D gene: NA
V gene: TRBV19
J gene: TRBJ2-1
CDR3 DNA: TGTGCCAGTAGGGCGATCCACTCCTACAATGAGCAGTTCTTC
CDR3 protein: CASRAIHSYNEQFF

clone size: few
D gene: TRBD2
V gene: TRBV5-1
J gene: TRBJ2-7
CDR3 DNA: TGCGCCAGCAGACCCTGGGTGAGCGGGAGGGCTGGAGAGCAGTACTTC
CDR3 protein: CASRPWVSGRAGEQYF

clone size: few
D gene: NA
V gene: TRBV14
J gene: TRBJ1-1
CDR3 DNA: TGTGCCAGCAGGAGGACACGTGGCACTGAAGCTTTCTTT
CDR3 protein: CASRRTRGTEAFF

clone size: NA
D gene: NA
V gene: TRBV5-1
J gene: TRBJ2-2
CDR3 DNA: TGCGCCAGCAGCACCCGACAGGGGAGGGGCACCGGGGAGCTGTTTTTT
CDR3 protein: CASSTRQGRGTGELFF

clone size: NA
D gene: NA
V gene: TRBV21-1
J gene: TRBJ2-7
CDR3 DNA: TGTGCCAGCAGCAAGGAGGCAGGGGGTTTACCCTACGAGCAGTACTTC
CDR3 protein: CASSKEAGGLPYEQYF

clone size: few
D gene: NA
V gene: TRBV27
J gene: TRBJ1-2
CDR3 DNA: TGTGCCAGCAGTTCCGGGGCGCTTGGCTACACCTTC
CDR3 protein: CASSSGALGYTF

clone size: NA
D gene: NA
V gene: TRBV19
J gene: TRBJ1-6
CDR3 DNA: TGTGCCAGTAGTCGGGACTCTCGAAATTCACCCCTCCACTTT
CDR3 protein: CASSRDSRNSPLHF

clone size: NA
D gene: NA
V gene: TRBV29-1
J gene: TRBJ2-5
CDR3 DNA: TGCAGCGTTGAAGAATGGGACTCTACTCCGCAAGAGACCCAGTACTTC
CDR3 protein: CSVEEWDSTPQETQYF

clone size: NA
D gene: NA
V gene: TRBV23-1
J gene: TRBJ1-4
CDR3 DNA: TGCGCCAGCAGTCAACCGGGGAGGGCAGCAACTAATGAAAAACTGTTTTTT
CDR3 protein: CASSQPGRAATNEKLFF

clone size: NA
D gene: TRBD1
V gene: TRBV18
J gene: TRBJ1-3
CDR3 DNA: TGTGCCAGCTCACCAACCAGGACAGGACCCATTTCGGCTGGAAACACCATATATTTT
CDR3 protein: CASSPTRTGPISAGNTIYF

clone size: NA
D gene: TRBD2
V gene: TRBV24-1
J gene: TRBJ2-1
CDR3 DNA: TGTGCCACCAGTGACCAACTAGCGGGACCTTACAATGAGCAGTTCTTC
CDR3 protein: CATSDQLAGPYNEQFF

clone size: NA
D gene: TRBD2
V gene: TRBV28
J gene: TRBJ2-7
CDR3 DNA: TGTGCCAGCAGTTTAGGGACTAGCGGGACCTACGAGCAGTACTTC
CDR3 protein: CASSLGTSGTYEQYF

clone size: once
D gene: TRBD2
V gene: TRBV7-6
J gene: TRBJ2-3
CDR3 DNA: TGTGCCAGCAGCCCTAGCGGGAGAGCTAGCACAGATACGCAGTATTTT
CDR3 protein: CASSPSGRASTDTQYF

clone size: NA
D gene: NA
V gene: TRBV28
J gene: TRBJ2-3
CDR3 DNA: TGTGCCAGCAGTTCCCAAGGGACATTCACAGATACGCAGTATTTT
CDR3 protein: CASSSQGTFTDTQYF

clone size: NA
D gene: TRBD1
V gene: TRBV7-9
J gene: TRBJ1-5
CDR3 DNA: TGTGCCAGCAGCTTAGGGGGACAGGGGAATCAGCCCCAGCATTTT
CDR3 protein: CASSLGGQGNQPQHF

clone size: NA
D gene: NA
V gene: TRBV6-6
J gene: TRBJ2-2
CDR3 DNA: TGTGCCAGCGCCAGGGGTGCTGGATCGAACACCGGGGAGCTGTTTTTT
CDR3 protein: CASARGAGSNTGELFF

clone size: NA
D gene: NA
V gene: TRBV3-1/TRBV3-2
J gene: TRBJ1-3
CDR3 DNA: TGTGCCAGCAGCTCTAACGGGGGTCCTGGAAACACCATATATTTT
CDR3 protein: CASSSNGGPGNTIYF

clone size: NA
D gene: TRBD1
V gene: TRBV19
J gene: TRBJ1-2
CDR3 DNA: TGTGCCAGTAGTATTGACAGGGCGTGGAATGGCTACACCTTC
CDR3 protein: CASSIDRAWNGYTF

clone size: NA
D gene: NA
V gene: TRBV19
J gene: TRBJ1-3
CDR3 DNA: TGTGCCAGTAGTCTCCGGGGGACCCAACGAGGAACCTCTGGAAACACCATATATTTT
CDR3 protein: CASSLRGTQRGTSGNTIYF

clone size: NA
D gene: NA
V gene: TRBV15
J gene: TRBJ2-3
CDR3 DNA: TGTGCCACCAGCCCGGACACAGATACGCAGTATTTT
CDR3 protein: CATSPDTDTQYF

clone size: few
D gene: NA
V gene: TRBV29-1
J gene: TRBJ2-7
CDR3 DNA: TGCAGCGTTGTAGGCCAGCCAGGGAAAAACTACGAGCAGTACTTC
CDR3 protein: CSVVGQPGKNYEQYF

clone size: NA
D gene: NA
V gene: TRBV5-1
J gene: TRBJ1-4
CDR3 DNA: TGCGCCAGCAGGAGAGGGTCTAATGAAAAACTGTTTTTT
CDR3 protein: CASRRGSNEKLFF

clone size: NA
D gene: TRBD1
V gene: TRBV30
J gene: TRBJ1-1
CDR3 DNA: TGTGCCTGGAGTGTTGGCAGGGGGTTCTCGACTGAAGCTTTCTTT
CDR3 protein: CAWSVGRGFSTEAFF